This T cell receptor beta chain was obtained from a study of blood T cell repertoires in COVID-19. Study summary: Sample material is recorded as cDNA or gDNA derived from T cells, B-cell-depleted T cells, or PBMCs.

Some clones are missing from TCRdb's copy, which holds only in-frame ones; the method was immunoSEQ multiplex PCR. The sample lists about 70,000 clones, approximately 84% occurring once. V trimming: 8 bases; J trimming: 9 bases; junction bases outside the gene matches: 15. Germline V CDR1 and CDR2: MNHEY, SVGAGI. The CDR3 runs to 15 residues. This clone is a singleton in its sample. The sample consisted of peripheral blood. This clonotype originated in a middle-aged man with COVID-19, enrolled during active disease. V is TRBV6-5 and J is TRBJ2-1; 8 nucleotides line up with TRBD2. The CDR3 loop is CASGRGGGSRGEQFF. DNA for the CDR3: TGTGCCAGCGGAAGGGGCGGGGGGTCCCGAGGTGAGCAGTTCTTC.